The 23 T cell receptor beta chains in this list originate from one sample, sequenced in a study of blood T cell repertoires in COVID-19. Sequencing was performed with immunoSEQ multiplex PCR; in TCRdb, only in-frame clones are kept and a portion is missing. This table has 180,000 or so clones, more than 70% appearing once. Material: peripheral blood. These receptor sequences come from an older woman with acute or convalescent COVID-19.

The chain uses TRBV28 and TRBJ2-5; 10 bases align to TRBD2. CDR1 is MDHEN, CDR2 SYDVKM, per germline. The CDR3 consists of 16 residues. J gave up 4 bases and V 5 bases, and 10 bases lay outside the gene matches. The CDR3 sequence is CASSKNSGRAPETQYF. DNA for the CDR3: TGTGCCAGCAGTAAAAACAGCGGGAGGGCCCCAGAGACCCAGTACTTC.

The V and J genes are TRBV10-3 and TRBJ2-7; D possibly corresponds to TRBD2 (5 bases). CDR1 is ENHRY, CDR2 SYGVKD, per germline. This CDR3 region has 12 residues. Trimming shortened V by 3 bases and J by 11 bases, and 14 bases separated the two germline ends. The CDR3, as DNA: TGTGCCATCAGTGACACTAGAGGGAATGAGTACTTC. Its protein is CAISDTRGNEYF.

This clone has a handful of counts. V and J are TRBV7-9 and TRBJ2-1; 10 nucleotides line up with TRBD2. V shed 5 bases, J shed 6 bases, and the junction held 13 bases outside the gene matches. The CDR3 spans 17 residues. From germline, CDR1 is SEHNR and CDR2 FQNEAQ (reference sequence). Here the CDR3 DNA reads TGTGCCAGCAGCACCCTCCGGGGGCTAGCGGGAGTCAATGAGCAGTTCTTC. This encodes CASSTLRGLAGVNEQFF.

This clone was observed once. The chain is built from TRBV19 and TRBJ2-3; a weak D match, TRBD2 (5 bases). In germline, CDR1 is LNHDA, CDR2 SQIVND (reference sequence). The CDR3 extends over 12 amino acids. The V end was cut by 9 bases, the J end by 10 bases, with 17 bases between. The CDR3 is CASRYSAGAQYF. The CDR3, as DNA: TGTGCCAGCCGGTATAGCGCTGGTGCGCAGTATTTT.

The chain carries TRBV27 and TRBJ1-2, with TRBD1 identical over 9 bases. The CDR3 length is 13 residues. Germline V lookup: CDR1 MNHEY, CDR2 SMNVEV (reference sequence). Unmatched junction bases numbered 7, after V lost 6 bases and J lost 8 bases. CDR3 sequence: CASSRQGVRGYTF. The CDR3, as DNA: TGTGCCAGCAGCCGACAGGGGGTTAGAGGCTACACCTTC.

The chain links TRBV5-5 to TRBJ2-3; weak D call: TRBD2 (6 bases). Germline V gene data show CDR1 as SGHKS and CDR2 as YYEKEE (reference sequence). The length of the CDR3 is 14 residues. V was clipped by 10 bases and J by 0 bases, with 15 bases between them. The CDR3 bases are TGTGCCTCCTTCAACGGGACTAGCACAGATACGCAGTATTTT. Protein sequence: CASFNGTSTDTQYF.

This rearrangement joins TRBV12-2 to TRBJ2-7; no check of the table's D call, TRBD1, against the DNA was made. TRBV12-2 is a recognized pseudogene. CDR3 size: 21 residues. CDR3 in amino acids: CASRLAPAGQMNVRGSYEQYV. CDR3 sequence (DNA): TGTGCAAGTCGCTTAGCGCCTGCTGGACAAATGAATGTTCGAGGCTCCTACGAGCAGTACGTC.

The gene calls are TRBV6-5 and TRBJ2-3, with D uncertain. Germline CDR1 is MNHEY and CDR2 is SVGAGI. V was shortened by 4 bases and J by 0 bases, with 11 bases between the two germline ends. There are 15 residues in the CDR3. The CDR3 spells CASSSRGASTDTQYF. In nucleotides, the CDR3 is TGTGCCAGCAGTTCTAGAGGCGCTAGCACAGATACGCAGTATTTT.

V and J are TRBV24-1 and TRBJ2-5, with D tentatively TRBD2 (6 bases). V gave up 6 bases and J gave up 7 bases, with 17 bases separating them. The germline CDR1 and CDR2 sequences are KGHDR and SFDVKD. This CDR3 has 14 amino acids. The CDR3 loop is CATSPTSYGGTQYF. The CDR3 bases are TGTGCCACCAGTCCAACTAGCTATGGGGGGACCCAGTACTTC.

The CDR3 bases are TGTGCCAGCTTGGGGGGTGAGGGTCAGCCCCAGCATTTT. Its protein is CASLGGEGQPQHF. The V and J genes are TRBV6-5 and TRBJ1-5, with D possibly being TRBD1 (5 bases). The CDR3 consists of 13 residues. Looked up from germline, CDR1 is MNHEY and CDR2 is SVGAGI. V lost 8 bases and J 6 bases, leaving 14 bases between the germline ends.

In its sample, this clone was seen once. The chain is built from TRBV7-3 and TRBJ2-5; 7 positions agree with TRBD2. Germline loops: CDR1 SGHTA, CDR2 FQGTGA. With 3 bases clipped from V and 0 bases from J, the junction kept 4 bases outside the gene matches. CDR3 length: 15 residues. CDR3 DNA sequence: TGTGCCAGCAGCTTTGCTAGCGGAAACCAAGAGACCCAGTACTTC. It encodes CASSFASGNQETQYF. Full variable domain (rest looked up from reference TRBV7-3 and TRBJ2-5): GAGVSQTPSNKVTEKGKYVELRCDPISGHTALYWYRQSLGQGPEFLIYFQGTGAADDSGLPNDRFFAVRPEGSVSTLKIQRTERGDSAVYLCASSFASGNQETQYFGPGTRLLVL.

The chain couples TRBV24-1 to TRBJ1-2; no definite D call. Trimming shortened V by 1 base and J by 8 bases, and 4 bases separated the two germline ends. The CDR3 loop spans 11 amino acids. Germline lookup yields CDR1 KGHDR and CDR2 SFDVKD. This chain's CDR3 is CATSDFKGYTF. DNA for the CDR3: TGTGCCACCAGTGATTTTAAAGGCTACACCTTC.

The rearrangement joins TRBV5-1 to TRBJ1-3, with 9 positions matching TRBD1. The CDR3 is 15 amino acids. The V and J ends lost 4 bases and 2 bases, in that order; junction bases with no gene match: 4. The V gene's germline CDR1 is SGHRS and CDR2 YFSETQ. For the CDR3, the DNA is TGCGCCAGCAGCAAGAGACAGGGGGCTGGAAACACCATATATTTT. This translates into CASSKRQGAGNTIYF.

This CDR3 is CASVLAGNYNEQFF. For the CDR3, the DNA is TGTGCCAGCGTACTAGCGGGAAACTACAATGAGCAGTTCTTC. The chain combines TRBV6-5 with TRBJ2-1, with 10 bases aligning to TRBD2. Germline V gives CDR1 MNHEY, CDR2 SVGAGI. This CDR3 contains 14 residues. V shed 8 bases, J shed 3 bases, and the junction held 4 bases outside the gene matches.

The V call is TRBV6-6, the J call TRBJ2-3; 8 bases align to TRBD2. Looked up from germline, CDR1 is MNHNY and CDR2 is SVGAGI (reference sequence). The CDR3 runs 16 residues. V trimming: 8 bases; J trimming: 3 bases; junction bases outside the gene matches: 13. In DNA, the CDR3 is TGTGCCAGCCTTTCATTAGCGGGATCGGGTACAGATACGCAGTATTTT. The encoded protein is CASLSLAGSGTDTQYF.

This chain's CDR3 is CASSERPGLAGEQYF. The CDR3 DNA sequence: TGTGCCAGCAGCGAGCGGCCGGGACTAGCGGGGGAGCAGTACTTC. The chain recombines TRBV11-2 with TRBJ2-7, with 13 bases matching TRBD2. This CDR3 has 15 residues. In germline, CDR1 is SGHAT, CDR2 FQNNGV. After removal of 5 bases from V and 7 bases from J, the junction contained 8 bases not matched to a gene. The full variable domain, with the rest looked up from reference TRBV11-2 and TRBJ2-7, is EAGVAQSPRYKIIEKRQSVAFWCNPISGHATLYWYQQILGQGPKLLIQFQNNGVVDDSQLPKDRFSAERLKGVDSTLKIQPAKLEDSAVYLCASSERPGLAGEQYFGPGTRLTVT.

CDR3: CASSLSQTTEAFF. The CDR3 nucleotides read TGCGCCAGCAGCTTGTCCCAGACTACTGAAGCTTTCTTT. The rearrangement links TRBV5-1 to TRBJ1-1; D is undetermined. Germline CDR1 reads SGHRS; CDR2 reads YFSETQ. CDR3 length equals 13 residues. Trimming stripped 1 base from V and 5 bases from J, with 9 bases between.

V is TRBV7-9 and J is TRBJ1-2; D not certain. CDR1 and CDR2 (germline): SEHNR, FQNEAQ (reference sequence). The CDR3 runs to 14 residues. Trimming removed 1 base from V and 4 bases from J, with 10 bases in between. The CDR3 DNA follows: TGTGCCAGCAGCTTAGAGGCCCCGGGCTATGGCTACACCTTC. Protein: CASSLEAPGYGYTF. The full variable domain, rest sourced from reference TRBV7-9 and TRBJ1-2, is DTGVSQNPRHKITKRGQNVTFRCDPISEHNRLYWYRQTLGQGPEFLTYFQNEAQLEKSRLLSDRFSAERPKGSFSTLEIQRTEQGDSAMYLCASSLEAPGYGYTFGSGTRLTVV.

The V gene is TRBV9, the J gene TRBJ1-4; D might be TRBD1 (5 bases). V lost 4 bases, J lost 2 bases, and 9 bases lay in between. The germline V gene has CDR1 SGDLS and CDR2 YYNGEE. This CDR3 is built from 14 residues. The CDR3 reads CASSFGGTNEKLFF. In DNA form, the CDR3 reads TGTGCCAGCAGCTTCGGGGGGACTAATGAAAAACTGTTTTTT.

This chain uses TRBV6-6 with TRBJ1-5, with D maybe TRBD1 (5 bases). The CDR3 is 15 amino acids. Trimming cost V 6 bases and J 7 bases, with 19 bases left between them. The germline gives CDR1 MNHNY, CDR2 SVGAGI (reference sequence). The CDR3 coding sequence is TGTGCCAGCAGCAAACGGGGGACGGGGGACCAGCCCCAGCATTTT. It translates to CASSKRGTGDQPQHF.

The chain uses TRBV2 and TRBJ1-1; 8 bases align to TRBD1. In germline, CDR1 is SNHLY, CDR2 FYNNEI. With V trimmed by 8 bases and J by 4 bases, 6 bases remained unmatched. The CDR3 has 13 residues. The CDR3 is CASGATGVTEAFF. The DNA of the CDR3 is TGTGCCAGCGGAGCGACAGGGGTCACTGAAGCTTTCTTT.

The V and J genes are TRBV27 and TRBJ1-5; 7 nucleotides agree with TRBD1. This CDR3 spans 13 amino acids. V lost 6 bases and J lost 2; bases outside the gene matches: 1. Germline assignment: CDR1 MNHEY and CDR2 SMNVEV (reference sequence). The CDR3 here is CASRTGGNQPQHF. The CDR3 region has the DNA TGTGCCAGCAGAACAGGGGGCAATCAGCCCCAGCATTTT.

This chain's CDR3 is CATSDRAINQPQHF. CDR3 bases: TGTGCCACCTCGGACAGGGCCATCAATCAGCCCCAGCATTTT. V usage is TRBV24-1 and J usage is TRBJ1-5; 8 nucleotides agree with TRBD1. CDR1 and CDR2 from the germline V gene are KGHDR and SFDVKD. Trimming at V came to 9 bases and at J to 3 bases, leaving 6 bases not matched to a gene. The CDR3 extends over 14 amino acids.